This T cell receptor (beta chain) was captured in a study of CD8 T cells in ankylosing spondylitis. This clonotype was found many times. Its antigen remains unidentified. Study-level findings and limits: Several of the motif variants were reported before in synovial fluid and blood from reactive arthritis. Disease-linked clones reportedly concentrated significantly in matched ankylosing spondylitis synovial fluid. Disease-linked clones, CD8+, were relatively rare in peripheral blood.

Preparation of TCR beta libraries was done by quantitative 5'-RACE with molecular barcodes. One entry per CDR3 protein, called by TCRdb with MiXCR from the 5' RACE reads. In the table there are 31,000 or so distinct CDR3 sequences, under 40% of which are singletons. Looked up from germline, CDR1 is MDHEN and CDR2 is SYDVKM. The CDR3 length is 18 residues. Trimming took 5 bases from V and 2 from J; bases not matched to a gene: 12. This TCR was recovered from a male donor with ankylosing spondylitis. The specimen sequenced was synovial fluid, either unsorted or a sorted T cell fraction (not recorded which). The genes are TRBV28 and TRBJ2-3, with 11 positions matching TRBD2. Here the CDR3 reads CASSRTGTSGHYTDTQYF. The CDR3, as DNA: TGTGCCAGCAGTCGCACCGGGACTAGCGGCCATTACACAGATACGCAGTATTTT. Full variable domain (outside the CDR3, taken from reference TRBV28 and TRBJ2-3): DVKVTQSSRYLVKRTGEKVFLECVQDMDHENMFWYRQDPGLGLRLIYFSYDVKMKEKGDIPEGYSVSREKKERFSLILESASTNQTSMYLCASSRTGTSGHYTDTQYFGPGTRLTVL.